The 16 T cell receptor beta chains given below trace back to one sample, sequenced in a study of CD8+CD57+ T cells in acquired aplastic anemia. CDR3 and TCR beta VDJ profiling relied on a genomic DNA template. Via MiXCR, TCRdb re-called the reads, giving one row per CDR3 protein. The data show hundreds of thousands of distinct CDR3 sequences, 55% to 75% seen once. The sequencing sample was made of sorted CD4+, CD8+, or CD8+CD57+ T cells (not recorded which) from PBMCs. These receptors were taken from a human donor in good health, serving as a control.

This clonotype was seen once. Since no conserved phenylalanine or tryptophan closes the CDR3, a read error is the likely cause. The limits of the CDR3 on the DNA are not certain, so only TCRdb's listed CDR3 is given. J is TRBJ2-5 and V is TRBV9; the table's D call of TRBD1 was not tested on the DNA. The CDR3 is 13 residues long, counting both termini. Germline V gene lookup returns CDR1 SGDLS and CDR2 YYNGEE. The CDR3 loop reads CASSMTEDEISHL.

This clonotype was seen at least ten times. For the CDR3, the DNA is TGCAGTGCTAGAGACCAGGACGGCTTCAATCAGCCCCAGCATTTT. This encodes CSARDQDGFNQPQHF. The chain combines TRBV20-1 with TRBJ1-5; D remains unclear. Germline V lookup: CDR1 DFQATT, CDR2 SNEGSKA (reference sequence). V gave up 0 bases and J gave up 3 bases, with 12 bases separating them. CDR3 length: 15 amino acids.

Concerning this clonotype: It is unclear where the CDR3 begins or ends on the DNA, so no DNA is shown, and the CDR3 is as TCRdb lists it. The V and J genes are TRBV7-3 and TRBJ2-7. The CDR3 totals 16 residues, both ends included. Germline CDR1 reads SGHTA; CDR2 reads FQGTGA. This CDR3 is CASSLHGNEQFFGQYF.

On this clonotype itself: Lacking the conserved final phenylalanine or tryptophan, this CDR3 likely reflects a read error. This chain links TRBV7-6 with TRBJ1-2; no clear D gene. This CDR3 contains 12 residues. V was pared by 3 bases and J by 7 bases, with 9 bases between. The germline CDR1 and CDR2 sequences are SGHVS and FNYEAQ. The CDR3 DNA sequence: TGTGCCAGCAGCTTCAGGTTTACTGGCTACACCGTC. It is translated as CASSFRFTGYTV.

This clonotype was seen a single time. The rearrangement links TRBV11-2 to TRBJ1-2; the D is unclear. Between the trimmed V and J ends, which lost 5 bases and 2 bases, there was a span of 15 bases. The CDR3 consists of 15 residues. CDR1 and CDR2 (germline): SGHAT, FQNNGV. The CDR3 DNA sequence: TGTGCCAGCAGCGAAGATCCGGGAGCCAACTATGGCTACACCTTC. It yields the protein CASSEDPGANYGYTF.

This chain connects TRBV9 to TRBJ2-3, with D possibly being TRBD1 (5 bases). The CDR3 totals 14 residues. Germline CDR1 is SGDLS and CDR2 is YYNGEE. V shed 3 bases and J shed 15 bases, with 23 bases lying between them. CDR3 in amino acids: CASSATANYGYTYF. The CDR3 DNA is TGTGCCAGCAGCGCGACAGCTAACTATGGCTACACCTATTTT.

The chain's CDR3 is CASSGLTGNTIYF. Here the CDR3 DNA reads TGTGCCAGCAGTGGGCTGACTGGAAACACCATATATTTT. V gene TRBV2 combines with J gene TRBJ1-3; no clear D gene. Trimming took 4 bases from V and 2 from J, leaving 6 bases between them. The CDR3 runs to 13 residues. Germline CDR1 SNHLY, CDR2 FYNNEI. Using reference TRBV2 and TRBJ1-3 for the parts outside the CDR3, the full variable domain is EPEVTQTPSHQVTQMGQEVILRCVPISNHLYFYWYRQILGQKVEFLVSFYNNEISEKSEIFDDQFSVERPDGSNFTLKIRSTKLEDSAMYFCASSGLTGNTIYFGEGSWLTVV.

V gene TRBV15 combines with J gene TRBJ2-1, with a possible D match to TRBD1 (5 bases). V lost 5 bases and J 1 base, leaving 9 bases between the germline ends. Germline CDR1 LNHNV, CDR2 YYDKDF (reference sequence). This CDR3 has 14 residues. The CDR3 coding sequence is TGTGCCACCAGCGGACCAGGGTCCTACAATGAGCAGTTCTTC. Protein: CATSGPGSYNEQFF. Filled out from reference TRBV15 and TRBJ2-1, the complete variable domain reads DAMVIQNPRYQVTQFGKPVTLSCSQTLNHNVMYWYQQKSSQAPKLLFHYYDKDFNNEADTPDNFQSRRPNTSFCFLDIRSPGLGDTAMYLCATSGPGSYNEQFFGPGTRLTVL.

The V gene is TRBV20-1, the J gene TRBJ1-2; D uncertain. Trimming removed 3 bases from V and 1 base from J, with 9 bases in between. The germline V gene encodes CDR1 DFQATT and CDR2 SNEGSKA (reference sequence). The CDR3 is made up of 13 amino acids. The CDR3 DNA sequence: TGCAGTGCTAGCGCGACACTTAACTATGGCTACACCTTC. Its translation: CSASATLNYGYTF.

The rearrangement joins TRBV5-4 to TRBJ2-1; D possibly corresponds to TRBD2 (6 bases). The CDR3 has 14 amino acids. V lost 7 bases and J lost 2, with 13 bases in between. Germline-derived CDR1 and CDR2 are SGHNT and YYREEE (reference sequence). The CDR3 sequence: CASGGGDPYNEQFF. DNA of the CDR3: TGTGCCAGCGGTGGAGGGGACCCCTACAATGAGCAGTTCTTC.

This clonotype was detected many times. This rearrangement joins TRBV20-1 to TRBJ1-2; D call uncertain. The germline CDR1 and CDR2 sequences are DFQATT and SNEGSKA (reference sequence). Trimming stripped 3 bases from V and 2 bases from J, with 10 bases between. The CDR3 is 13 amino acids. CDR3 nucleotide sequence: TGCAGTGCTAGGGAAGGACGGAACTATGGCTACACCTTC. This codes for CSAREGRNYGYTF.

The gene calls are TRBV20-1 and TRBJ1-1; TRBD1 matches 7 bases. This CDR3 comprises 13 residues. V gave up 3 bases and J gave up 4 bases; unmatched junction bases: 5. CDR1 is DFQATT and CDR2 is SNEGSKA in the germline V gene (reference sequence). The CDR3 nucleotides read TGCAGTGCTAGCAGGGGGTTTGGCACTGAAGCTTTCTTT. Amino acids: CSASRGFGTEAFF.

This clonotype was observed many times. The chain carries TRBV12-3 or TRBV12-4 and TRBJ2-5, with TRBD2 matching 9 bases. With V trimmed by 1 base and J by 2 bases, 8 bases remained unmatched. This CDR3 comprises 17 residues. The CDR3 protein is CASSLEGGLAGQETQYF. The CDR3 DNA follows: TGTGCCAGCAGTTTAGAAGGGGGGCTAGCGGGACAAGAGACCCAGTACTTC.

This clonotype occurred once. Mismatch with germline at one junction end may stem from a read error. This sequence joins TRBV2 and TRBJ2-6; no firm D call. Germline CDR1 is SNHLY and CDR2 is FYNNEI. CDR3 length equals 13 residues. CDR3 loop: CASSTGAANVQSF. The DNA for the CDR3 is TGTGCCAGCAGCACCGGTGCCGCGAACGTGCAGTCTTTC.

The chain couples TRBV5-1 to TRBJ1-6; unclear D gene. Germline V lookup: CDR1 SGHRS, CDR2 YFSETQ. This CDR3 is built from 13 residues. V dropped 4 bases and J dropped 15 bases, with 17 bases sitting between them. The DNA for the CDR3 is TGCGCCAGCAGCCACGTACAGCCTTACCACCTCCACTTT. Protein product: CASSHVQPYHLHF.

The chain links TRBV7-8 to TRBJ2-7; D possibly uses TRBD1 or TRBD2 (5 bases each). Germline CDR1 and CDR2: SGHVS and FQNEAQ. Deletions cut 5 bases from V and 3 bases from J, with 20 bases between. This CDR3 has 16 residues. Written as DNA, the CDR3 is TGTGCCAGCAGCCCCCGCGCCGCGACAGACTACTACGAGCAGTACTTC. Translating gives CASSPRAATDYYEQYF.